This T cell receptor beta chain was identified during a study of shared clonotypes between healthy human individuals. Study-level background: A couple of women and a few men aged 18 to 49 served as donors. General study results and limits: Rarefaction revealed incomplete sorted-subset sequencing despite large depth. Naive subsets generally had larger estimated richness than memory subsets.

The sorted-subset replicate PCRs were given around 200 ng DNA, which is 30,000 or so T cell genomes. Clones were read by immunoSEQ multiplex PCR, and TCRdb kept only the in-frame ones, dropping some. Seen here are some 1.5 million clones, roughly 97% observed once, and the top ten hold approximately 1%. As to this clone: Its antigen remains unidentified.

With 7 bases removed from V and 6 bases from J, the gap between germline ends came to 15 bases. The CDR3 spans 14 residues. In germline, CDR1 is SEHNR, CDR2 FQNEAQ (reference sequence). The sample comprised naive CD4+ T cells sorted from blood. The subset denotes: CD45RA+ positively selected. V usage is TRBV7-9 and J usage is TRBJ2-2, with TRBD1 as a possible D gene (6 bases). The source of this sequence is a man in his thirties or forties in good health. CDR3 coding DNA: TGTGCCAGCACCAAGCAGGCAGGGGCCGGGGAGCTGTTTTTT. This sequence encodes CASTKQAGAGELFF. Complete variable domain (other parts from reference TRBV7-9 and TRBJ2-2): DTGVSQNPRHKITKRGQNVTFRCDPISEHNRLYWYRQTLGQGPEFLTYFQNEAQLEKSRLLSDRFSAERPKGSFSTLEIQRTEQGDSAMYLCASTKQAGAGELFFGEGSRLTVL.